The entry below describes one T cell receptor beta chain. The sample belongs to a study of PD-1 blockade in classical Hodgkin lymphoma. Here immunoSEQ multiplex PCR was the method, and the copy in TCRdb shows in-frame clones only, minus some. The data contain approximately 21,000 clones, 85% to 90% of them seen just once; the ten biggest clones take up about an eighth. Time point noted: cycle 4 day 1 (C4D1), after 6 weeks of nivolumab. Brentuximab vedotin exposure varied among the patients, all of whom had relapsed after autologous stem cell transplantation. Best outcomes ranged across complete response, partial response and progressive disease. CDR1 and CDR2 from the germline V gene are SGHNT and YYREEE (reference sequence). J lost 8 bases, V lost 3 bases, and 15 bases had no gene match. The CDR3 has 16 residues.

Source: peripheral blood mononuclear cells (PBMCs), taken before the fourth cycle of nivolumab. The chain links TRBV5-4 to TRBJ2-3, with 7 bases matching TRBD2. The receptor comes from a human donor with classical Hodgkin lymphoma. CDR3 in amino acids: CASSSGERDPPGTQYF. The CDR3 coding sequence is TGTGCCAGCAGCTCTGGAGAGCGGGACCCCCCGGGTACGCAGTATTTT.